This TCR beta chain emerged from a study of blood T cells in healthy people across ages (dated by TCRdb to 2014 to 2015). General notes on the study: Template switching captured roughly one uniquely barcoded TCR beta cDNA molecule per two T cells in model experiments. Two additional independent replicas of 1 million unique cDNA reads from the same blood draw were analyzed for two donors (one aged 18 to 30 and one aged 80 or older). To avoid experimental bias, donors of different ages were distributed randomly across sequencing lanes. Age-related changes in TCR beta repertoire diversity were measured in the study by deep sequencing normalized with unique cDNA molecular identifiers. Four age groups were formed from the donors: young (average roughly 15 years), middle-aged (around 39), aged (about 62) and long-lived (roughly 88).

This clonotype has just a few counts. What this receptor recognizes is not known. Base qualities are not provided; no much larger clone lies one nucleotide away. Study-wide findings and limitations: The long-lived group showed more naive CD4+ T cells, fewer expanded clones and increased TCR diversity than the aged group, suggesting age selection. Because profiling used bulk unsorted PBMCs, naive and antigen-experienced compartments could not be compared conclusively. Donor CMV infection status was unknown, potentially confounding age-related changes in expanded clonotypes. Estimates of total diversity based on one million sequenced T cells were considered lower bounds and underestimates. There was a strong correlation between observed TCR beta diversity and the percentage of naive T cells measured by flow cytometry. Observed TCR beta diversity per million T cells fell roughly linearly with age, and a significant reduction was already apparent by age about 43.

V is clipped by 7 bases and J by 0 bases, and the sequence between their germline boundaries is 13 bases long. CDR1 and CDR2, per the germline V gene, are MDHEN and SYDVKM. The CDR3 numbers 15 residues from cysteine through phenylalanine. Only the CDR3 DNA stays, 45 bases, in frame from base 1. Libraries were built with 5' RACE. For sequencing, an Illumina HiSeq 2500 was employed. The second PCR ran for about 6 to 11 cycles and used a J-beta primer mix along with a sample-barcoded 5' primer. A unique molecular identifier was introduced onto each TCR beta cDNA molecule by a template-switch 5' adaptor carrying 12 random nucleotides. At least 3 million CDR3-containing paired-end reads were obtained from each sample. First-strand cDNA synthesis was performed from all RNA using the Mint cDNA synthesis kit, with priming by a TRBC-specific oligonucleotide. Following uracil-DNA glycosylase treatment, all cDNA underwent a first 18-cycle PCR with the universal primers M1SS and BC2_uni_R. The published analysis was carried out like this. Normalization of each sample was performed by random selection of 1 million high-quality reads, each carrying a distinct molecular identifier. Reads with shared molecular identifiers were discarded instead of being binned into consensus sequences. CDR3 identification, clonotype clustering and error correction used MiTCR with a Q25 quality threshold and the strictest error-elimination algorithm. A nonparametric unseen species model with Euler transformation was used to estimate a lower bound on total TCR beta diversity. TCRdb trimmed public reads at Q25 via fastp, called clones via MiXCR and kept in-frame beta chains. Identical CDR3 protein sequences are pooled into one entry, listed with their most common genes and DNA. TCRdb, rather than the study authors, made the V and J calls. The sample table holds 550,000 to 800,000 distinct CDR3 sequences, of which roughly 21% were seen once. Together, the top ten hold more than 3% of the sample.

Donors were under 40 systemically healthy Caucasian individuals from Russia aged roughly 6 to 90 years. Roughly 10 milliliters of peripheral blood were collected from each donor into EDTA-treated Vacutainer tubes. Ficoll-Paque density-gradient centrifugation was used to isolate PBMCs, with at least 7 million per sample. Total RNA was extracted from PBMCs with Trizol reagent, with at least 6 micrograms obtained per sample. For every donor, flow cytometry on a PBMC aliquot measured the percentage of naive CD45RAhigh/CD27high T cells. Sequenced sample: blood. The chain is assembled from TRBV28 and TRBJ2-4; the D gene is not confidently resolved. The sequence derives from a man between 65 and 80 years old in good health. The CDR3 loop reads CASNPSRVAKNIQYF. The DNA sequence is TGTGCCAGCAATCCGAGCCGAGTAGCCAAAAACATTCAGTACTTC. Supplemented by the reference TRBV28 and TRBJ2-4 proteins around the CDR3, the complete variable domain is DVKVTQSSRYLVKRTGEKVFLECVQDMDHENMFWYRQDPGLGLRLIYFSYDVKMKEKGDIPEGYSVSREKKERFSLILESASTNQTSMYLCASNPSRVAKNIQYFGAGTRLSVL.